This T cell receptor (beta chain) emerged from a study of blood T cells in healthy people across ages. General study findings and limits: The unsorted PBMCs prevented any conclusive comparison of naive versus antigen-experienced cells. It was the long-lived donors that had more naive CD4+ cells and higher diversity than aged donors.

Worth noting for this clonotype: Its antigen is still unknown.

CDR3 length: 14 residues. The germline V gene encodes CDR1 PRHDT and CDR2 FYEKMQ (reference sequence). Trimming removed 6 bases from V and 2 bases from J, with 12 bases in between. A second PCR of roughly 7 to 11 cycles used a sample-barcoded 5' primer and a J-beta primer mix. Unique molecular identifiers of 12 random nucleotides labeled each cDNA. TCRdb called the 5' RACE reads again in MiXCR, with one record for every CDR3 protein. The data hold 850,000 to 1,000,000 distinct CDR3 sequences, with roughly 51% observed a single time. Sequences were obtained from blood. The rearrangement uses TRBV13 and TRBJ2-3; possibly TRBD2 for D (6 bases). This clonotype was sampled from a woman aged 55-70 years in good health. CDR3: CASRGTGDTDTQYF. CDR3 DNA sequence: TGTGCCAGCAGGGGGACTGGGGACACAGATACGCAGTATTTT.